The TCR beta chain under discussion was sequenced for a study of T cell responses to AZD1222 COVID-19 vaccine. This clone was recorded only once. J lost 3 bases, V lost 0 bases, and 2 bases had no gene match. The length of the CDR3 is 15 residues. CDR1 MDHEN and CDR2 SYDVKM come from the germline V gene. The repertoire was sequenced with immunoSEQ multiplex PCR; TCRdb's copy has only in-frame clones and lacks some. The table records about 120,000 clones, approximately 93% of them present only once. Sequences were derived from peripheral blood, sampled on day 0 of AZD1222 vaccination. The TCR was taken from an adult in good health. The rearrangement joins TRBV28 to TRBJ1-5; 7 nucleotides line up with TRBD1. CDR3 amino acids: CASSLWTGSNQPQHF. Here the CDR3 DNA reads TGTGCCAGCAGTTTATGGACAGGGTCCAATCAGCCCCAGCATTTT.